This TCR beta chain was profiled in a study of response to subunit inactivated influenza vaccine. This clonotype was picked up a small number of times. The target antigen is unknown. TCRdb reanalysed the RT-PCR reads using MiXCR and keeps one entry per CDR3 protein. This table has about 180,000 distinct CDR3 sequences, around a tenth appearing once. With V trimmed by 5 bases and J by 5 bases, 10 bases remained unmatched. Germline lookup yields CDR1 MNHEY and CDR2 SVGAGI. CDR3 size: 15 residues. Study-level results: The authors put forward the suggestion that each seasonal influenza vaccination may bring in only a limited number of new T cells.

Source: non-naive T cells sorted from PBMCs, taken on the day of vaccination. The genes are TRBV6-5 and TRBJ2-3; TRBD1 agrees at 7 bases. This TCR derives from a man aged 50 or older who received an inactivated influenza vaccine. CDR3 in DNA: TGTGCCAGCAGTACCGACAGGGTATGGGGAGATACGCAGTATTTT. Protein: CASSTDRVWGDTQYF.